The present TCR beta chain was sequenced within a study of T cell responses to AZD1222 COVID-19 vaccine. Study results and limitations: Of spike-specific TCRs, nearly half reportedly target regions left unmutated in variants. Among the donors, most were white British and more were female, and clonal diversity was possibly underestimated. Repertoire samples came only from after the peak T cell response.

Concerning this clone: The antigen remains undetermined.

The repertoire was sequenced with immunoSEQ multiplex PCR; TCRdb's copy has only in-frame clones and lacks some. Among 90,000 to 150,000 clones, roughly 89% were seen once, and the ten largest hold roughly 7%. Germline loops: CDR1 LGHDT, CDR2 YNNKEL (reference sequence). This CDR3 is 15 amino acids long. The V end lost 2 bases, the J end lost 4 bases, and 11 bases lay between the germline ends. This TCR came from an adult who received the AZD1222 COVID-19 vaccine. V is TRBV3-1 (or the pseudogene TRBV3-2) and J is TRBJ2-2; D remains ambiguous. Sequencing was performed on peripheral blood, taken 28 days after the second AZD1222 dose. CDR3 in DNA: TGTGCCAGCAGCCAAACACGGACCTCCACCGGGGAGCTGTTTTTT. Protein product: CASSQTRTSTGELFF.